The 21 T cell receptor beta chains below come from one sample, sequenced in a study of T-cell reconstitution after alpha-beta-depleted transplantation in children. The TCRbeta library was prepared with unique molecular identifiers. MiXCR, run by TCRdb on the PCR reads, gives a single entry per CDR3 protein. The repertoire holds about 640,000 distinct CDR3 sequences, with approximately 15% as singletons. This specimen was PBMCs from the stem cell graft donor, taken from the stem cell graft. The receptors come from a human donor who donated a stem cell graft to a child with acute myeloid leukemia.

A word on this clonotype: The junction does not match germline at one end; this may be a read error. The rearrangement uses TRBV20-1 and TRBJ2-7; 8 bases fit TRBD2. This CDR3 spans 17 amino acids. Germline loops: CDR1 DFQATT, CDR2 SNEGSKA (reference sequence). CDR3 nucleotides: TGCTGTGCTAGAGATGAGTCGCGGGGGGTCACGTTTTACGAGCAGTACTTC. Translating gives CCARDESRGVTFYEQYF.

This clonotype was recorded at least ten times. The chain combines TRBV12-3 or TRBV12-4 with TRBJ1-5; no firm D call. This CDR3 has 14 amino acids. V dropped 1 base and J dropped 2 bases, with 6 bases sitting between them. The CDR3 coding sequence is TGTGCCAGCAGTTTAGATGAGGGCAATCAGCCCCAGCATTTT. Translating it yields CASSLDEGNQPQHF.

This clonotype has ten or more counts. The rearrangement uses TRBV20-1 and TRBJ2-3; a possible D gene is TRBD2 (5 bases). The V gene's germline CDR1 is DFQATT and CDR2 SNEGSKA (reference sequence). The CDR3 has 17 amino acids. Trimming shortened V by 1 base and J by 4 bases, and 21 bases separated the two germline ends. DNA of the CDR3: TGCAGTGCTAGAGGGGAGCGTTTTCTCCCGTGGGCAGATACGCAGTATTTT. It specifies CSARGERFLPWADTQYF.

This clonotype was seen a handful of times. This chain links TRBV7-2 with TRBJ2-3; D is perhaps TRBD1 (6 bases). The CDR3 is made up of 18 amino acids. Germline V gene data show CDR1 as SGHTA and CDR2 as FQGNSA. The ends were cut back, 0 bases at V and 2 bases at J, with 18 bases in the middle. The chain's CDR3 is CASSLASRGRGNTDTQYF. In DNA, the CDR3 is TGTGCCAGCAGCTTAGCCTCACGAGGCAGGGGTAACACAGATACGCAGTATTTT.

CDR3: CASSFPQGLGAKNIQYF. The CDR3 nucleotides read TGCGCCAGCAGCTTTCCACAGGGTCTTGGGGCCAAAAACATTCAGTACTTC. The rearrangement links TRBV5-1 to TRBJ2-4; D is perhaps TRBD1 (6 bases). V gave up 2 bases and J gave up 1 base, with 16 bases separating them. The CDR3 is made up of 17 amino acids. In germline, CDR1 is SGHRS, CDR2 YFSETQ.

This clonotype occurred a few times. V is TRBV5-6 and J is TRBJ1-2; maybe TRBD1 (5 bases). Germline lookup yields CDR1 SGHDT and CDR2 YYEEEE. The V and J ends lost 0 bases and 6 bases respectively, with 15 bases between them. This CDR3 spans 15 amino acids. CDR3 bases: TGTGCCAGCAGCTTGGTGGGCAGGGATGTTAATGGCTACACCTTC. Its translation is CASSLVGRDVNGYTF.

The chain recombines TRBV7-2 with TRBJ2-4, with a weak D call TRBD1 (5 bases). Germline V CDR1 and CDR2: SGHTA, FQGNSA. This CDR3 spans 14 amino acids. V gave up 5 bases and J gave up 5 bases, with 13 bases separating them. The CDR3 DNA follows: TGTGCCAGCAGCCATGTTCAGGGTGAAAACATTCAGTACTTC. It yields the protein CASSHVQGENIQYF.

In its sample, this clonotype was seen many times. V gene TRBV6-1 combines with J gene TRBJ1-6; D gene unclear. V was shortened by 6 bases and J by 6 bases, with 15 bases between the two germline ends. This CDR3 spans 15 amino acids. Germline CDR1 and CDR2: MNHNS and SASEGT. The CDR3 coding sequence is TGTGCCAGCAGACAGAATCAAGGACCTAATTCACCCCTCCACTTT. Translated: CASRQNQGPNSPLHF.

This clonotype was found many times. V and J are TRBV20-1 and TRBJ2-1, with unresolved D. The CDR3 sequence is 14 residues long. The germline V and J ends were trimmed by 3 bases and 3 bases, with 12 bases remaining between them. Per germline, CDR1 DFQATT and CDR2 SNEGSKA (reference sequence). Written as DNA, the CDR3 is TGCAGTGCTAGTTCCGGACGGAGCTACAATGAGCAGTTCTTC. It codes for CSASSGRSYNEQFF.

In its sample, this clonotype was seen many times. The chain recombines TRBV5-4 with TRBJ2-1; D perhaps matches TRBD1 (5 bases). The CDR3 extends over 13 amino acids. Germline CDR1 SGHNT, CDR2 YYREEE (reference sequence). The V gene lost 5 bases and the J gene lost 8 bases, with 14 bases spanning the gap. CDR3 sequence (DNA): TGTGCCAGCAGGCCAGGGATATGGGATGAGCAGTTCTTC. This encodes CASRPGIWDEQFF.

This clonotype came up many times. The rearrangement joins TRBV12-3 or TRBV12-4 to TRBJ1-2; perhaps TRBD1 as D (5 bases). V was cut by 8 bases and J by 4 bases, with 17 bases left in between. The CDR3 is 14 residues long. The CDR3 DNA reads as TGTGCCAGCCTCGGGTCTCAGGGTCGCTATGGCTACACCTTC. It translates to CASLGSQGRYGYTF.

This clonotype was observed a few times. The rearrangement links TRBV9 to TRBJ2-5, with 8 bases lining up with TRBD2. CDR3 length: 14 residues. After removal of 3 bases from V and 5 bases from J, the junction contained 6 bases not matched to a gene. CDR1 and CDR2 (germline): SGDLS, YYNGEE. CDR3 sequence (DNA): TGTGCCAGCAGCGGGCCGGGGGGGTATGAGACCCAGTACTTC. It specifies CASSGPGGYETQYF.

This clonotype was detected ten times or more. This rearrangement joins TRBV29-1 to TRBJ1-5; 9 bases fit TRBD1. CDR1 SQVTM and CDR2 ANQGSEA come from the germline V gene. The CDR3 is 13 residues long. The J segment lost 4 bases and the V segment lost 7 bases, leaving 5 bases of the junction unmatched. CDR3 sequence (DNA): TGCAGCGCTGGGGACAGGGTGAATCAGCCCCAGCATTTT. This codes for CSAGDRVNQPQHF.

This clonotype was recorded at least ten times. The chain employs TRBV29-1 and TRBJ1-5, with a tentative D call TRBD1 (5 bases). CDR1 and CDR2 from the germline V gene are SQVTM and ANQGSEA. V was shortened by 4 bases and J by 4 bases, with 8 bases between the two germline ends. CDR3 size: 12 residues. CDR3 DNA: TGCAGCGTTGGGGGCACGAATCAGCCCCAGCATTTT. This codes for CSVGGTNQPQHF. The full variable domain, completed using reference TRBV29-1 and TRBJ1-5, is SAVISQKPSRDICQRGTSLTIQCQVDSQVTMMFWYRQQPGQSLTLIATANQGSEATYESGFVIDKFPISRPNLTFSTLTVSNMSPEDSSIYLCSVGGTNQPQHFGDGTRLSIL.

This sequence joins TRBV14 and TRBJ1-5; D is perhaps TRBD1 (5 bases). Germline V CDR1 and CDR2: SGHDN, FVKESK. The CDR3 consists of 13 residues. The V and J ends lost 1 base and 9 bases respectively, with 10 bases between them. The CDR3 loop reads CASSQGIRGPQHF. Here the CDR3 DNA reads TGTGCCAGCAGCCAAGGTATAAGGGGGCCCCAGCATTTT.

The rearrangement joins TRBV7-6 to TRBJ1-2; TRBD1 is a possible D gene (6 bases). The CDR3 spans 14 residues. Deletions cut 4 bases from V and 2 bases from J, with 11 bases between. Germline assignment: CDR1 SGHVS and CDR2 FNYEAQ. The CDR3 region has the DNA TGTGCCAGCAGCTCCCGGACAGAGAACTATGGCTACACCTTC. Amino acids: CASSSRTENYGYTF.

This clonotype was observed a handful of times. This sequence joins TRBV4-3 and TRBJ1-2; TRBD1 aligns across 7 bases. The length of the CDR3 is 15 residues. V lost 6 bases and J lost 1; bases outside the gene matches: 8. CDR1 is LGHNA, CDR2 YSLEER, per germline. The CDR3 sequence: CASSPRTGDNYGYTF. For the CDR3, the DNA is TGCGCCAGCAGTCCTAGGACAGGTGATAACTATGGCTACACCTTC.

The sample holds a few counts of this clonotype. The chain carries TRBV15 and TRBJ2-2; 8 nucleotides align to TRBD2. Germline V gene lookup returns CDR1 LNHNV and CDR2 YYDKDF (reference sequence). The length of the CDR3 is 15 residues. V lost 4 bases to trimming and J lost 2 bases; unmatched junction nucleotides: 3. This chain's CDR3 is CATSMAGGNTGELFF. The CDR3 nucleotides are TGTGCCACCAGCATGGCGGGGGGAAACACCGGGGAGCTGTTTTTT.

This clonotype was counted at least ten times. An end of the junction does not agree with germline; a read error may underlie this. This chain uses TRBV12-3 or TRBV12-4 with TRBJ2-1; TRBD1 might be the D (6 bases). This CDR3 spans 15 amino acids. For the CDR3, the DNA is TGTGCCAGCCGTTTTGCGACAGGCGGCTACAATGAGCAGTTCTTC. It is translated as CASRFATGGYNEQFF.

The sample holds many counts of this clonotype. The V call is TRBV29-1, the J call TRBJ2-1; the D gene is possibly TRBD1 (6 bases). The CDR3 spans 15 residues. Trimming took 3 bases from V and 9 from J, leaving 21 bases between them. Germline-derived CDR1 and CDR2 are SQVTM and ANQGSEA. The CDR3 DNA reads TGCAGCGTTGAGGATAGCCCCAGTAGGGGGAGTGAGCAGTTCTTC. Protein sequence: CSVEDSPSRGSEQFF.

V usage is TRBV15 and J usage is TRBJ1-2; D perhaps matches TRBD1 (5 bases). V was shortened by 6 bases and J by 8 bases, with 10 bases between the two germline ends. This CDR3 has 11 residues. Germline V gives CDR1 LNHNV, CDR2 YYDKDF (reference sequence). The CDR3 DNA sequence: TGTGCCACCAGTCCGGGACGCGGCTACACCTTC. Protein sequence: CATSPGRGYTF.